This TCR beta chain was captured in a study of T cell repertoires in cytomegalovirus infection. There are 14 residues in the CDR3. Trimming removed 6 bases from V and 1 base from J, with 13 bases in between. Germline CDR1 and CDR2: SQVTM and ANQGSEA. Each CDR3 protein gets one entry after TCRdb re-called the reads with MiXCR. Among around 490,000 distinct CDR3 sequences listed, 26% were seen once. This rearrangement joins TRBV29-1 to TRBJ2-1; weak D call: TRBD2 (5 bases). Material for sequencing was PBMCs. This receptor was taken from a human donor in good health (CMV status not recorded). Some clones in this sample may be carry-over from other donors' samples. Here the CDR3 reads CSVTDSGSYNEQFF. CDR3 sequence (DNA): TGCAGCGTCACAGACTCGGGGTCCTACAATGAGCAGTTCTTC.